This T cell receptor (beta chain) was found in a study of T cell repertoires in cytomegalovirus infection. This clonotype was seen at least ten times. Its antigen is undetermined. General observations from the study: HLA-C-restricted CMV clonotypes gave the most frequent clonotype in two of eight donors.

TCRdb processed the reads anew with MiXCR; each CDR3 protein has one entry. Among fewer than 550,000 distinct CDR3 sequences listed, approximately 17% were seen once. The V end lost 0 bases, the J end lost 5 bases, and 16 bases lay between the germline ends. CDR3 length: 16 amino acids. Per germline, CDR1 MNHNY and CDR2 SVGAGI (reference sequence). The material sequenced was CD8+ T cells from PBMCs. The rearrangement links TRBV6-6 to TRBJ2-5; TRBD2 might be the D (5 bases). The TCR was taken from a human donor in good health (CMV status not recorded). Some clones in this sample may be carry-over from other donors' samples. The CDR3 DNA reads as TGTGCCAGCAGTTACTCCCTCACTAGAAGAGAGGAGACCCAGTACTTC. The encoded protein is CASSYSLTRREETQYF.